The text below deals with one TCR beta chain. The assay was immunoSEQ multiplex PCR, and TCRdb's table has in-frame clones only and misses some. The sample includes 100,000 to 150,000 clones, 70% to 90% of them seen just once. This sample stems from a study of cytotoxic CD8 clonotypes in ibrutinib-treated CLL. The CDR3 runs to 17 residues. The specimen comprised PBMCs, sampled after 24 months of ibrutinib treatment. This receptor was obtained from a human donor with chronic lymphocytic leukemia. The rearrangement joins TRBV21-1 to TRBJ1-3. TRBV21-1 is marked as a pseudogene. CDR3 residues: CASSPLGPGREGNTIYF. As DNA, the CDR3 is TGTGCCAGCAGCCCATTAGGACCAGGCAGGGAGGGAAACACCATATATTTT.